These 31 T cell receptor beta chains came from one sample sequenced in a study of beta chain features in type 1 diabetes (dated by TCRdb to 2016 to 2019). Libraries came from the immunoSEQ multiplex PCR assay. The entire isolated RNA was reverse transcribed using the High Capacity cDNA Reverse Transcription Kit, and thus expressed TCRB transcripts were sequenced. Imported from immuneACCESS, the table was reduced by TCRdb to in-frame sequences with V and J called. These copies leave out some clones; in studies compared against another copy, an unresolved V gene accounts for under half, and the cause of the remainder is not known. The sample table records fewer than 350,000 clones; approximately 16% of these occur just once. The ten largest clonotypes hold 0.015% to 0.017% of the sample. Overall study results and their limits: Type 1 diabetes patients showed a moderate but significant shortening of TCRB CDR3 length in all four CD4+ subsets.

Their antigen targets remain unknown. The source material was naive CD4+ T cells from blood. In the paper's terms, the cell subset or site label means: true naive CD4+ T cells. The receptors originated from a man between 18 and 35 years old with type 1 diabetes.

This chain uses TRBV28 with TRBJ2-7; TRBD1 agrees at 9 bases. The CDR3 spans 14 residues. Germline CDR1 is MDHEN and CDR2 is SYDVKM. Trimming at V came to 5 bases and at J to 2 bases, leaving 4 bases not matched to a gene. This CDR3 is CASSVRQGAYEQYF. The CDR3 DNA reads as TGTGCCAGCAGTGTCCGACAGGGGGCCTACGAGCAGTACTTC.

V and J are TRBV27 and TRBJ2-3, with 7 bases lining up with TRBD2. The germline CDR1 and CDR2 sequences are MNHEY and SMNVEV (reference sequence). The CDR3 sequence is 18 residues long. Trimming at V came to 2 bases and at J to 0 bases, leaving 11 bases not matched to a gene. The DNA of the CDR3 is TGTGCCAGCAGTTTACGATTTCCTAGCGGCTATAGCACAGATACGCAGTATTTT. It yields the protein CASSLRFPSGYSTDTQYF.

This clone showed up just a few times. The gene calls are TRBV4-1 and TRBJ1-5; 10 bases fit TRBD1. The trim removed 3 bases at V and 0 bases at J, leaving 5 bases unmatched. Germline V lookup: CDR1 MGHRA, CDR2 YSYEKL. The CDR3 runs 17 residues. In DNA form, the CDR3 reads TGCGCCAGCAGCCAGGAGGGACAGGGGTATAGCAATCAGCCCCAGCATTTT. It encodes CASSQEGQGYSNQPQHF.

CDR3 region: CASSISGLAASYEQYF. The CDR3 DNA reads as TGTGCCAGTAGTATATCTGGACTAGCGGCCTCCTACGAGCAGTACTTC. The chain carries TRBV19 and TRBJ2-7, with 10 positions matching TRBD2. The CDR3 runs to 16 residues. CDR1 and CDR2 from the germline V gene are LNHDA and SQIVND (reference sequence). V was clipped by 2 bases and J by 0 bases; unmatched bases: 4.

The CDR3 DNA reads as TGTGCCAGCAGCTTAGTTGCGGCGGGGGGTTATTACGAGCAGTACTTC. Translated, it gives CASSLVAAGGYYEQYF. The chain recombines TRBV11-2 with TRBJ2-7; 8 bases match TRBD2. The CDR3 is made up of 16 amino acids. The V gene end was trimmed by 1 base and the J gene end by 4 bases; junction bases not matched to a gene: 9. The germline CDR1 and CDR2 sequences are SGHAT and FQNNGV. The entire variable domain, with the rest obtained from reference TRBV11-2 and TRBJ2-7, is as follows: EAGVAQSPRYKIIEKRQSVAFWCNPISGHATLYWYQQILGQGPKLLIQFQNNGVVDDSQLPKDRFSAERLKGVDSTLKIQPAKLEDSAVYLCASSLVAAGGYYEQYFGPGTRLTVT.

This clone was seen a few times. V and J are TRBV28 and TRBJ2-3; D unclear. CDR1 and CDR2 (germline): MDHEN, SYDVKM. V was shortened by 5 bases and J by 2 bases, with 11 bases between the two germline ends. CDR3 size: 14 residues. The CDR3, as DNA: TGTGCCAGCAGTACTACACCTTCCACAGATACGCAGTATTTT. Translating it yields CASSTTPSTDTQYF.

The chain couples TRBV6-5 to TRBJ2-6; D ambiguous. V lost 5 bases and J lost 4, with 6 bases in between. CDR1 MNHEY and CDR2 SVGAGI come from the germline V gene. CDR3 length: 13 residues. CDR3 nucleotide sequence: TGTGCCAGCAGTCCCCGGGGGGCCAACGTCCTGACTTTC. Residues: CASSPRGANVLTF.

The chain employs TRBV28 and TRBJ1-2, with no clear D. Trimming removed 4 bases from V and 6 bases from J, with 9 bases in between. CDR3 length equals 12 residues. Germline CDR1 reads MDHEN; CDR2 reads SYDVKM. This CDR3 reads CASSYSIHGYTF. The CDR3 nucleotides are TGTGCCAGCAGTTATAGTATCCATGGCTACACCTTC.

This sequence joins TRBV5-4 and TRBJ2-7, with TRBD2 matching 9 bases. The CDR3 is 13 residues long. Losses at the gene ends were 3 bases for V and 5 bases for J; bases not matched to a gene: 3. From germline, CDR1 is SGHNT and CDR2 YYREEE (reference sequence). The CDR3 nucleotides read TGTGCCAGCAGCTGGACTAGCGACCACGAGCAGTACTTC. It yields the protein CASSWTSDHEQYF.

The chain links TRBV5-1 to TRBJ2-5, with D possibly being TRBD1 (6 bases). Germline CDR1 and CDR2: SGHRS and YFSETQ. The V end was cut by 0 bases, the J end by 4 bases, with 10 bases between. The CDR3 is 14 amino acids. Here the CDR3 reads CASSLARGPETQYF. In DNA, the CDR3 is TGCGCCAGCAGCTTGGCCAGGGGACCAGAGACCCAGTACTTC.

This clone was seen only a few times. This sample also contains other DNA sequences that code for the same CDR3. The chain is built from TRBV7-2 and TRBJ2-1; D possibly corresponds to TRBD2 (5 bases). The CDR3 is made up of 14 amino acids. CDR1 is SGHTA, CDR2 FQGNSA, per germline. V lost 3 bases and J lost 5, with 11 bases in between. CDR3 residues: CASSFRTGDNEQFF. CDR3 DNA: TGTGCCAGCAGCTTCCGGACTGGCGACAATGAGCAGTTCTTC.

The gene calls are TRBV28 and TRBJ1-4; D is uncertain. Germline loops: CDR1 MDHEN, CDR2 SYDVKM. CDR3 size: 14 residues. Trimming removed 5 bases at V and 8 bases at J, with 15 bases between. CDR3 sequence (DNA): TGTGCCAGCAGTGAGCCGGGATTGAGGGAAAAACTGTTTTTT. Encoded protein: CASSEPGLREKLFF.

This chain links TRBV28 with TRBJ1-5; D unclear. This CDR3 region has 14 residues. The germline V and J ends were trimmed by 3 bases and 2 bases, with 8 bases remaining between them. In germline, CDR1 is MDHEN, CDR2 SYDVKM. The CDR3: CASSLDGGNQPQHF. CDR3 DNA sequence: TGTGCCAGCAGTTTGGACGGGGGCAATCAGCCCCAGCATTTT.

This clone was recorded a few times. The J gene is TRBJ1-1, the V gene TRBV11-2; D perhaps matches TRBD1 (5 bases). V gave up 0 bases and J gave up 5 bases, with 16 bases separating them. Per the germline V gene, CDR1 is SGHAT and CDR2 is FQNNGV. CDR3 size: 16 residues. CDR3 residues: CASSLDGREGWTEAFF. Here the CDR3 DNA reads TGTGCCAGCAGCTTAGATGGCAGGGAGGGATGGACTGAAGCTTTCTTT.

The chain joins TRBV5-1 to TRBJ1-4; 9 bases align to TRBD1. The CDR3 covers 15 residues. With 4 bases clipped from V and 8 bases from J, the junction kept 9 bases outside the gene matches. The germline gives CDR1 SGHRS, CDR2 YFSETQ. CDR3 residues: CASSINRGRWEKLFF. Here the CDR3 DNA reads TGCGCCAGCAGCATCAACAGGGGGCGATGGGAAAAACTGTTTTTT.

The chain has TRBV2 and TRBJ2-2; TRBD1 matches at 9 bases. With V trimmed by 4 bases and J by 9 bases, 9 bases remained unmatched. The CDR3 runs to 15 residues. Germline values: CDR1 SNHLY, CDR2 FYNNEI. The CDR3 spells CASSVGTGYGRELFF. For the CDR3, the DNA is TGTGCCAGCAGTGTAGGGACAGGGTATGGCCGGGAGCTGTTTTTT.

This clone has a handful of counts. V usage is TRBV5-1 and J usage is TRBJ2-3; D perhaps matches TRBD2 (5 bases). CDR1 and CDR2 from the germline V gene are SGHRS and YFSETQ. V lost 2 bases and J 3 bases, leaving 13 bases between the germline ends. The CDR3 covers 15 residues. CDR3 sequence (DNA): TGCGCCAGCAGCTTTTCCGGGATTGGGACAGATACGCAGTATTTT. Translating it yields CASSFSGIGTDTQYF.

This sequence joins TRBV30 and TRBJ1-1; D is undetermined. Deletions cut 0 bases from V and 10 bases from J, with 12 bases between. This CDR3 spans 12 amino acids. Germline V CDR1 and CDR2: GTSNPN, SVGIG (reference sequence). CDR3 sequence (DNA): TGTGCCTGGAGTGTGGCGAGGGAAACAGCTTTCTTT. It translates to CAWSVARETAFF.

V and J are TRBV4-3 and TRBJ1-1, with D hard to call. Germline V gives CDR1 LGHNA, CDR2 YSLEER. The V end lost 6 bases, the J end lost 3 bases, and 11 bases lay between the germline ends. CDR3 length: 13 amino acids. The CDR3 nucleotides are TGCGCCAGCAGTCCGGTTCAGGACACTGAAGCTTTCTTT. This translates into CASSPVQDTEAFF.

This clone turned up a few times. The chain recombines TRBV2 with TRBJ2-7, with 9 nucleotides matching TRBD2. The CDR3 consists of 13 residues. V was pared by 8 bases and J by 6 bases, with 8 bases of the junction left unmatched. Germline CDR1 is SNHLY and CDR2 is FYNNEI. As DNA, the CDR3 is TGTGCCAGCTCCTCTAGCGGGAAAGTCGAGCAGTACTTC. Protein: CASSSSGKVEQYF. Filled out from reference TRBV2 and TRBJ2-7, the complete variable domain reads EPEVTQTPSHQVTQMGQEVILRCVPISNHLYFYWYRQILGQKVEFLVSFYNNEISEKSEIFDDQFSVERPDGSNFTLKIRSTKLEDSAMYFCASSSSGKVEQYFGPGTRLTVT.

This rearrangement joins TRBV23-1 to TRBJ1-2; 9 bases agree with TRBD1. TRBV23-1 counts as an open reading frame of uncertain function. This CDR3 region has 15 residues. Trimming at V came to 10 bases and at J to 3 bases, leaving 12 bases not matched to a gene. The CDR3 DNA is TGCGCCAACCCCAAAACCGGGACAGGGTACTATGGCTACACCTTC. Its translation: CANPKTGTGYYGYTF.

The CDR3 sequence is CASSLRERYTF. The DNA for the CDR3 is TGTGCCAGCAGTTTGAGGGAACGCTACACCTTC. V gene TRBV25-1 combines with J gene TRBJ1-2, with D unresolved. The ends were cut back, 5 bases at V and 9 bases at J, with 10 bases in the middle. In germline, CDR1 is MGHDK, CDR2 SYGVNS. CDR3 size: 11 residues.

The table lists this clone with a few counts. This chain's CDR3 is CASSWGQHYNEQFF. The CDR3 DNA reads TGTGCCAGCAGCTGGGGGCAACACTACAATGAGCAGTTCTTC. V usage is TRBV5-6 and J usage is TRBJ2-1, with D perhaps TRBD1 (6 bases). Germline V gives CDR1 SGHDT, CDR2 YYEEEE. The CDR3 covers 14 residues. Between the trimmed V and J ends, which lost 3 bases and 3 bases, there was a span of 10 bases.

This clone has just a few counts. The CDR3 loop is CAISEVLASGRIGDNEQFF. Written as DNA, the CDR3 is TGTGCCATCAGTGAGGTTCTGGCTAGCGGGAGGATAGGCGACAATGAGCAGTTCTTC. The chain couples TRBV10-3 to TRBJ2-1; 11 bases line up with TRBD2. The junction had 14 bases not matched to a gene; V was cut back by 2 bases and J by 5 bases. The germline CDR1 and CDR2 sequences are ENHRY and SYGVKD. The CDR3 extends over 19 amino acids.

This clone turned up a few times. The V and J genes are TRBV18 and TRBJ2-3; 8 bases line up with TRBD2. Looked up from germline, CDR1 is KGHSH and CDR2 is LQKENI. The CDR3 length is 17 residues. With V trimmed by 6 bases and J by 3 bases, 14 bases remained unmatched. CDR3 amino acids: CASSQLLAGLTTDTQYF. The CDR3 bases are TGTGCCAGCTCGCAACTTCTAGCGGGCCTAACGACAGATACGCAGTATTTT. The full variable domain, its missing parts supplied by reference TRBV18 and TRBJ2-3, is NAGVMQNPRHLVRRRGQEARLRCSPMKGHSHVYWYRQLPEEGLKFMVYLQKENIIDESGMPKERFSAEFPKEGPSILRIQQVVRGDSAAYFCASSQLLAGLTTDTQYFGPGTRLTVL.

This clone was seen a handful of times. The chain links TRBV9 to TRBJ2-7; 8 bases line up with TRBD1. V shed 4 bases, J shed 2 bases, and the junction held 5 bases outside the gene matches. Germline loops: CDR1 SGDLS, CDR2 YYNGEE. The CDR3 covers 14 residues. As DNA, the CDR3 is TGTGCCAGCAGCAACCCGGACAGGGCCTACGAGCAGTACTTC. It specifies CASSNPDRAYEQYF.

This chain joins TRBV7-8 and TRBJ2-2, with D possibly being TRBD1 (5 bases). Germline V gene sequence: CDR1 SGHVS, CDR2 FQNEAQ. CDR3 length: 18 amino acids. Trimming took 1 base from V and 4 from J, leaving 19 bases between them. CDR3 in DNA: TGTGCCAGCAGCTTAGATCCTAGGGGTTCAACGGGCACCGGGGAGCTGTTTTTT. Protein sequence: CASSLDPRGSTGTGELFF.

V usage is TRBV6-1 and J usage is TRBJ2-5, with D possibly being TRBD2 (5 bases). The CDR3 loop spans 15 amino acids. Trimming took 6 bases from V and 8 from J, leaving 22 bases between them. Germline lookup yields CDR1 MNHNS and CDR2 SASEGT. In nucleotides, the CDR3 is TGTGCCAGCAGGAGGGAATGGCGAGCCGTAGAAACCCAGTACTTC. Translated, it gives CASRREWRAVETQYF.

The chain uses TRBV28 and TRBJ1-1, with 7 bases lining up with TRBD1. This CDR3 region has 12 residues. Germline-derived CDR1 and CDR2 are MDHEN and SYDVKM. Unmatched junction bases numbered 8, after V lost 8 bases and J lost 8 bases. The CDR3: CASSFLGQEAFF. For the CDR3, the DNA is TGTGCCAGCTCCTTTTTGGGACAGGAAGCTTTCTTT.

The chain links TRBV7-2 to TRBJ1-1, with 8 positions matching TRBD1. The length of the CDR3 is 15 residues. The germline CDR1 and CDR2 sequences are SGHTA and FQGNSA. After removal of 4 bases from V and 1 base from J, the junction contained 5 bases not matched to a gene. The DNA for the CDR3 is TGTGCCAGCAGCTCGCCTGGGACAGGGAACACTGAAGCTTTCTTT. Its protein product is CASSSPGTGNTEAFF.

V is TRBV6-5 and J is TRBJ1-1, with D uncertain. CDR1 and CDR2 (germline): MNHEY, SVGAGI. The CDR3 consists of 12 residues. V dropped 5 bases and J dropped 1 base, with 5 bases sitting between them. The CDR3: CASSGPNTEAFF. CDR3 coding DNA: TGTGCCAGCAGTGGCCCGAACACTGAAGCTTTCTTT.